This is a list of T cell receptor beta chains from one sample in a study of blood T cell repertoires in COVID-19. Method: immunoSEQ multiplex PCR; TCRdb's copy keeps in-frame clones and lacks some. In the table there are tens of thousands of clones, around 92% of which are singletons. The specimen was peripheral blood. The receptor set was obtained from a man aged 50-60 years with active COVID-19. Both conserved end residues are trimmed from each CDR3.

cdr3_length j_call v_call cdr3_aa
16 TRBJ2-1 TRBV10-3 AISYGTSGRSADNEQF
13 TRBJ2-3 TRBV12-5 ASGLWSSETDTQY
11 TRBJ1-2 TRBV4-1 ASSQDEGTGGL
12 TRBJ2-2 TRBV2 ASSGSVGTGELF
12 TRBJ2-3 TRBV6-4 ASNLRTVVDTQY
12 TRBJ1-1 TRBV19 ASSPGHKPYKAF
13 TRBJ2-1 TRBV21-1 ASTKGVQPYNEQF
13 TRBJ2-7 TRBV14 ASSPLAGGLYEQY
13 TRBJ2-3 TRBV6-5 ASSDSRTGVSTQY
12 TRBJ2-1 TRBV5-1 ASSLQRQNNEQF
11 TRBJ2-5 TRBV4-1 ASSPRQQETQY
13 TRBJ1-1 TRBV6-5 ASSQTGRMDTEAF
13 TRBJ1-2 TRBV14 ASSHRTGYNYGYT
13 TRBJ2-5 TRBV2 ASSPQGAPGETQY
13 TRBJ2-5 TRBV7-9 ASSYEYQGGETQY
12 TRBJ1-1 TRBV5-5 ASSLVFWGAEAF
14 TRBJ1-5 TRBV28 ASSFITEDSNQPQH
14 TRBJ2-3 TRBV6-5 ASSYSGTVRTDTQY
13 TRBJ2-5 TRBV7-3 ASSLAGGIQETQY
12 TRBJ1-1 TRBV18 ASSHRERNTEAF
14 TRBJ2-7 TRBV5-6 ASSLVGQGISYEQY
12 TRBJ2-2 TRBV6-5 ASRFGQDGGELF